A selection of T cell receptor beta chains follows, all from one sample in a study of T cell responses to AZD1222 COVID-19 vaccine. Here immunoSEQ multiplex PCR was the method, and the copy in TCRdb shows in-frame clones only, minus some. The data hold about 110,000 clones, with 70% to 90% observed a single time. Sequencing was performed on peripheral blood, taken on day 0 of AZD1222 vaccination. The receptors originated from an adult in good health. Each CDR3 is given with its conserved first and last residue. The D gene is left open where the match is weak.

- | 15 | TRBJ1-4 | TRBV4-1 | CASSQDRPINEKLFF
TRBD1 | 15 | TRBJ2-7 | TRBV5-5 | CASSLGDSLYYEQYF
TRBD2 | 17 | TRBJ2-2 | TRBV28 | CASRRGGPGRVVGELFF
TRBD2 | 21 | TRBJ2-7 | TRBV6-4 | CASSDGSGRAGRSREPAEQYF
TRBD1 | 15 | TRBJ2-5 | TRBV19 | CASSSPDRATETQYF
- | 17 | TRBJ2-5 | TRBV7-9 | CASTPLKGQGHQETQYF
- | 17 | TRBJ1-3 | TRBV28 | CASSSVRAGPRRNTIYF
TRBD1 | 14 | TRBJ1-2 | TRBV7-9 | CASSAGTVYYGYTF
- | 15 | TRBJ1-1 | TRBV4-3 | CASSQDPRLPAEAFF
- | 14 | TRBJ1-2 | TRBV30 | CAWSVLPANYGYTF
- | 13 | TRBJ1-5 | TRBV5-1 | CASSLAPGQPQHF
- | 16 | TRBJ2-2 | TRBV24-1 | CATSDLGQEVGGELFF
- | 13 | TRBJ1-4 | TRBV30 | CAWTGTSGEKLFF
TRBD1 | 15 | TRBJ1-4 | TRBV7-9 | CASSSPKGTGEKLFF
- | 15 | TRBJ1-2 | TRBV28 | CASISSGGINYGYTF
- | 12 | TRBJ2-2 | TRBV6-5 | CDTGGGTGELFF
TRBD1 | 15 | TRBJ1-6 | TRBV7-9 | CASSAQGVRNSPLHF
TRBD1 | 17 | TRBJ2-3 | TRBV9 | CASSAQDRGRATDTQYF
- | 14 | TRBJ2-7 | TRBV19 | CASSIGRSTYEQYF
TRBD1 | 14 | TRBJ2-7 | TRBV19 | CASRPGQGPREQYF
- | 14 | TRBJ2-7 | TRBV28 | CASSLRTVRYEQYF
TRBD1 | 15 | TRBJ2-7 | TRBV6-1 | CASSEGQGVTYEQYF
TRBD1 | 13 | TRBJ1-2 | TRBV19 | CASRAGGGYGYTF
TRBD2 | 15 | TRBJ2-1 | TRBV4-2 | CASSQGTSVNNEQFF
- | 12 | TRBJ2-2 | TRBV19 | CASSISSGELFF
TRBD1 | 14 | TRBJ2-5 | TRBV9 | CASSATGGGETQYF
- | 15 | TRBJ2-7 | TRBV5-1 | CASSLAGTGTGEQYF
TRBD1 | 11 | TRBJ1-2 | TRBV29-1 | CSDQGAPGYTF
- | 14 | TRBJ2-7 | TRBV27 | CASRTALSSYEQYF
- | 13 | TRBJ2-3 | TRBV18 | CASSPRDPETQYF
TRBD1 | 14 | TRBJ2-5 | TRBV28 | CASSSTGVQETQYF
- | 14 | TRBJ2-7 | TRBV9 | CASSVTREQYEQYF